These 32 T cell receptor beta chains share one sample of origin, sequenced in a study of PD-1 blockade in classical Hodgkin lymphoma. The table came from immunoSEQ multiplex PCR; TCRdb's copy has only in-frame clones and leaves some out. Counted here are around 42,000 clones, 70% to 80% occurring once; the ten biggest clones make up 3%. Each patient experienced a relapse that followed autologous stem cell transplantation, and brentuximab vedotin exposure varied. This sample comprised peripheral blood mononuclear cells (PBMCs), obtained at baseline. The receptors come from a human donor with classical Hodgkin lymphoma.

Here the CDR3 DNA reads TGTGCCAGCAGCTTTTTGGGCTCCGGGGAGCTGTTTTTT. This gives the protein CASSFLGSGELFF. The chain employs TRBV5-6 and TRBJ2-2, with D unclear. This CDR3 comprises 13 residues. Germline values: CDR1 SGHDT, CDR2 YYEEEE. V lost 2 bases and J 6 bases, leaving 8 bases between the germline ends.

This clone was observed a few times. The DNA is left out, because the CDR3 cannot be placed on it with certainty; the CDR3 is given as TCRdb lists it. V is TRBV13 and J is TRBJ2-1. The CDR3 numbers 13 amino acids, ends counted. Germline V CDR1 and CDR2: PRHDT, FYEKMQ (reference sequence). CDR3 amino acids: CASSFGNGDEQFF.

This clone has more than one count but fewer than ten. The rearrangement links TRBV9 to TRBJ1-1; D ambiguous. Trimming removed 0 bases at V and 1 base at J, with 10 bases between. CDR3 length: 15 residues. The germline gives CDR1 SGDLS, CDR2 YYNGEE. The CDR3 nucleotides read TGTGCCAGCAGCGTAGACAACAGTAGGAACACTGAAGCTTTCTTT. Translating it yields CASSVDNSRNTEAFF.

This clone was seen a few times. The CDR3: CASSRTWDTQYF. CDR3 bases: TGTGCCAGTAGTAGGACCTGGGATACGCAGTATTTT. J is TRBJ2-3 and V is TRBV19, with no clear D. Between the trimmed V and J ends, which lost 4 bases and 6 bases, there was a span of 8 bases. Germline CDR1 and CDR2: LNHDA and SQIVND (reference sequence). The CDR3 has 12 amino acids.

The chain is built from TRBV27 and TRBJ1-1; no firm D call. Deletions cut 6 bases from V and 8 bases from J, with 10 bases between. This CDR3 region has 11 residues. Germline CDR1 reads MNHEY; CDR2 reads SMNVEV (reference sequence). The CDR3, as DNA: TGTGCCAGCAGCAAGGGCTCGGAAGCTTTCTTT. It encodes CASSKGSEAFF.

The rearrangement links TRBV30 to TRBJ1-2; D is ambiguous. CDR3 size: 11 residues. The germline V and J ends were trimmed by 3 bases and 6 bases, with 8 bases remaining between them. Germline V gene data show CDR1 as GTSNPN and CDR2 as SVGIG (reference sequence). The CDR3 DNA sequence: TGTGCCTGGAGGGGCGGAAATGGCTACACCTTC. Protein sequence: CAWRGGNGYTF.

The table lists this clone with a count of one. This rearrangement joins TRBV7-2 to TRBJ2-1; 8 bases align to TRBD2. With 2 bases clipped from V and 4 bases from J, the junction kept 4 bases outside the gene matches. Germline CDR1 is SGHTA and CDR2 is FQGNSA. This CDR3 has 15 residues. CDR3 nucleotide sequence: TGTGCCAGCAGCTTAATGGCGGGGGGATACAATGAGCAGTTCTTC. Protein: CASSLMAGGYNEQFF.

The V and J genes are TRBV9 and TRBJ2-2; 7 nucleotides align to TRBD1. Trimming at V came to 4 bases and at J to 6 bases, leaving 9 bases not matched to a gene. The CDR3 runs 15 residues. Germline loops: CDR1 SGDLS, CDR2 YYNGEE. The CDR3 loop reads CASSPLTGTAGELFF. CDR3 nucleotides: TGTGCCAGCAGCCCGTTGACAGGGACGGCCGGGGAGCTGTTTTTT.

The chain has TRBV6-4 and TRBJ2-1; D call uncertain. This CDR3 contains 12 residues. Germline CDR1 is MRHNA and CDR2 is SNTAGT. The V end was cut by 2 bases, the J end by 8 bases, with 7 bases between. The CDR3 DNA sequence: TGTGCCAGCAGTGACGGTCATTATGAGCAGTTCTTC. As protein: CASSDGHYEQFF.

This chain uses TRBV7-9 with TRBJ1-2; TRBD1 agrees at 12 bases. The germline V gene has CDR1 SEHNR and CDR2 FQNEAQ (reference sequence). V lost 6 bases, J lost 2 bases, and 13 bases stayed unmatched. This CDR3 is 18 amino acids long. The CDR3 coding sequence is TGTGCCAGCAGTCCTGAAGCCGGGACAGGGGGCGCAAACTATGGCTACACCTTC. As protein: CASSPEAGTGGANYGYTF.

CDR3 in amino acids: CASSYGQDSQYF. Here the CDR3 DNA reads TGTGCCAGCAGTTACGGGCAGGACAGCCAGTACTTC. This rearrangement joins TRBV6-6 to TRBJ2-5, with D maybe TRBD1 (6 bases). The V end was cut by 2 bases, the J end by 10 bases, with 11 bases between. Germline V gene lookup returns CDR1 MNHNY and CDR2 SVGAGI (reference sequence). CDR3 length: 12 amino acids.

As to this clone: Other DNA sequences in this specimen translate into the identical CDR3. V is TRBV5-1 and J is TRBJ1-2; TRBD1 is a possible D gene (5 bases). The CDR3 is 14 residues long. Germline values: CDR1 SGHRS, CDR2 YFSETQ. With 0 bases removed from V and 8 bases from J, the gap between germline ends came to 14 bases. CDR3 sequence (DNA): TGCGCCAGCAGCTTGGGGGCGGGGGGGAGCGGCTACACCTTC. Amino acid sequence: CASSLGAGGSGYTF.

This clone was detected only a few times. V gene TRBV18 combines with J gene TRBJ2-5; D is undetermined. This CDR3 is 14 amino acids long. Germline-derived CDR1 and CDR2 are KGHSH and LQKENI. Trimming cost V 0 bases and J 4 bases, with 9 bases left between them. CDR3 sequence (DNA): TGTGCCAGCTCACCACCGAGAGTATCAGAGACCCAGTACTTC. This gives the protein CASSPPRVSETQYF.

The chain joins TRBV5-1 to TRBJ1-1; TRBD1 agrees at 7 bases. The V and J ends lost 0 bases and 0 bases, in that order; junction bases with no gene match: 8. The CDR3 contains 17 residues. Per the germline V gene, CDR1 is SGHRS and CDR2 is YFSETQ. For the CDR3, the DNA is TGCGCCAGCAGCTTGGAGGGGGCGCCAAGCATGAACACTGAAGCTTTCTTT. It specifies CASSLEGAPSMNTEAFF.

The CDR3 region has the DNA TGTGCCACCAGCAGAGCGGGCCCGACGGGGACCCAGTACTTC. It encodes CATSRAGPTGTQYF. This chain connects TRBV15 to TRBJ2-5; no clear D gene. Germline V gene data show CDR1 as LNHNV and CDR2 as YYDKDF (reference sequence). Trimming left V 1 base short and J 7 bases short, with 13 bases between. The CDR3 length is 14 residues. Looking up the rest from reference TRBV15 and TRBJ2-5 gives the full variable domain: DAMVIQNPRYQVTQFGKPVTLSCSQTLNHNVMYWYQQKSSQAPKLLFHYYDKDFNNEADTPDNFQSRRPNTSFCFLDIRSPGLGDTAMYLCATSRAGPTGTQYFGPGTRLLVL.

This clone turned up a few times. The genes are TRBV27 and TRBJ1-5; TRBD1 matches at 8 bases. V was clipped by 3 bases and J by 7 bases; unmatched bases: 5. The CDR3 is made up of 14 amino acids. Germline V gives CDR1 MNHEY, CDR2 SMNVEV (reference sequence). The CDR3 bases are TGTGCCAGCAGTTTTCAGGGGGCACGGCAGCCCCAGCATTTT. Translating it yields CASSFQGARQPQHF.

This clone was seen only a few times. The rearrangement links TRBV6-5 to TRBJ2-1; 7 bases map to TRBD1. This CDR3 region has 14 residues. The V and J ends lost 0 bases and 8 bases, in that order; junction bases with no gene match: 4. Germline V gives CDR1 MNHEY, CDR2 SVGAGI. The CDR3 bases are TGTGCCAGCAGTTACTCGATTACAGGGGATGAGCAGTTCTTC. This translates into CASSYSITGDEQFF.

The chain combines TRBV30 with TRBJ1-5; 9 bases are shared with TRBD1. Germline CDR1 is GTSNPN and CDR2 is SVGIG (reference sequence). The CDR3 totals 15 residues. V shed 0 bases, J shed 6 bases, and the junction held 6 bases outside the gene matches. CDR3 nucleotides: TGTGCCTGGAGTGTAGGGACAGGGTATTCTCAGCCCCAGCATTTT. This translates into CAWSVGTGYSQPQHF.

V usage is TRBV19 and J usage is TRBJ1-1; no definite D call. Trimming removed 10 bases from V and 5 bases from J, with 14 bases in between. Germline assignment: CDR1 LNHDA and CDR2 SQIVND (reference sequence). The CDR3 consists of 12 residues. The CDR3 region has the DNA TGTGCCACCCTTACGGGCGGAACTGAAGCTTTCTTT. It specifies CATLTGGTEAFF.

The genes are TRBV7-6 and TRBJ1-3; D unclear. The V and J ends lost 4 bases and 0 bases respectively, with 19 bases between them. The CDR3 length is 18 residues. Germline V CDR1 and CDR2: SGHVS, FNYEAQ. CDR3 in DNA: TGTGCCAGCAGCTCCTTTGAGGAGAACTTAAGCTCTGGAAACACCATATATTTT. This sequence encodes CASSSFEENLSSGNTIYF.

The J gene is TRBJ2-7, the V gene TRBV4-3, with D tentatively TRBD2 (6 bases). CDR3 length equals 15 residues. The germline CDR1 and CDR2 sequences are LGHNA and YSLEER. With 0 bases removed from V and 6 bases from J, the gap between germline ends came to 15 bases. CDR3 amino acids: CASSQDRRLDGEQYF. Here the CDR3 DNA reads TGCGCCAGCAGCCAAGATCGCAGACTAGACGGCGAGCAGTACTTC.

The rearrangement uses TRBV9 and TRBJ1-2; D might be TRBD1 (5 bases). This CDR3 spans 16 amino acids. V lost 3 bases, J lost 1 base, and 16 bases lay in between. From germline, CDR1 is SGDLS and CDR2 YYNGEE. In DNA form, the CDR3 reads TGTGCCAGCAGCGCCCCTCCCGACAGCCATAACTATGGCTACACCTTC. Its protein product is CASSAPPDSHNYGYTF.

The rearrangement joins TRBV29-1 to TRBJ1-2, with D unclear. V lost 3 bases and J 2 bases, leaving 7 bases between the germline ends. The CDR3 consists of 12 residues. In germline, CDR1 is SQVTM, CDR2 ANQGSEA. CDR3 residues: CSVDPENYGYTF. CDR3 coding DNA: TGCAGCGTTGACCCCGAGAACTATGGCTACACCTTC.

As DNA, the CDR3 is TGTGCCAGCAGTGACTGGGGCAACTATGGCTACACCTTC. Its protein is CASSDWGNYGYTF. This chain uses TRBV25-1 with TRBJ1-2; D is possibly TRBD1 (5 bases). The CDR3 covers 13 residues. From germline, CDR1 is MGHDK and CDR2 SYGVNS. The V end lost 3 bases, the J end lost 2 bases, and 7 bases lay between the germline ends.

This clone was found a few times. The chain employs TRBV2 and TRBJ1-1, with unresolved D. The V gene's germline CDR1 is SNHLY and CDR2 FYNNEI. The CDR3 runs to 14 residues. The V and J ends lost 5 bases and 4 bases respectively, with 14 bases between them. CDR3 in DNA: TGTGCCAGCAGTCCCCCTTTGAAGGGCACTGAAGCTTTCTTT. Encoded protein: CASSPPLKGTEAFF.

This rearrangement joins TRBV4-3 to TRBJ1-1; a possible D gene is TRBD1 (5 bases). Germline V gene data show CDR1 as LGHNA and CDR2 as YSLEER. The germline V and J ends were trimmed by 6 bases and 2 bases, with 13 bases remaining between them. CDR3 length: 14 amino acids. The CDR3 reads CASSTTAGNTEAFF. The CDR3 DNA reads TGCGCCAGCAGTACGACAGCTGGAAACACTGAAGCTTTCTTT.

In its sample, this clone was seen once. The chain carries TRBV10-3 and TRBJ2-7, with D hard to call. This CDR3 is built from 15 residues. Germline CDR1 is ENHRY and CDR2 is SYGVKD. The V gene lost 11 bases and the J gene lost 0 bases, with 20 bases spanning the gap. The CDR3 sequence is CAVAMAPNASYEQYF. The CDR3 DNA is TGTGCCGTCGCTATGGCGCCAAACGCCTCCTACGAGCAGTACTTC.

The CDR3: CSVVGTGVYGYTF. The CDR3 region has the DNA TGCAGCGTTGTTGGGACGGGGGTCTATGGCTACACCTTC. The chain couples TRBV29-1 to TRBJ1-2; maybe TRBD1 (5 bases). CDR1 and CDR2 from the germline V gene are SQVTM and ANQGSEA. V was clipped by 4 bases and J by 4 bases, with 13 bases between them. The CDR3 is 13 residues long.

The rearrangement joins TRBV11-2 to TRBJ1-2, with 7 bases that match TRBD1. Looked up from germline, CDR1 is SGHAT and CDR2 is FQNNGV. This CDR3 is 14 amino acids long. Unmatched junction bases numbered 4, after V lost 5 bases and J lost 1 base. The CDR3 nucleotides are TGTGCCAGCAGCAAGGGACAGTTTAACTATGGCTACACCTTC. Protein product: CASSKGQFNYGYTF.

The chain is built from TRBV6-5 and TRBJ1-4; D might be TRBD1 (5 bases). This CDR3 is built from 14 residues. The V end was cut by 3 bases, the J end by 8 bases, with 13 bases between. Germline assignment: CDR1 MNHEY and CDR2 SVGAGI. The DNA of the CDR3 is TGTGCCAGCAGTTATGTAGGGGAGGGGGAAAAACTGTTTTTT. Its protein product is CASSYVGEGEKLFF.

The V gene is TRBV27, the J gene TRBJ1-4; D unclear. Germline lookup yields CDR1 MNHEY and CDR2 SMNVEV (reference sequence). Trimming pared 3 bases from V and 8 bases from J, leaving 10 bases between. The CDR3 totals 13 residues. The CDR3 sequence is CASSFGLGEKLFF. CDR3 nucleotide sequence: TGTGCCAGCAGTTTTGGCCTAGGGGAAAAACTGTTTTTT.

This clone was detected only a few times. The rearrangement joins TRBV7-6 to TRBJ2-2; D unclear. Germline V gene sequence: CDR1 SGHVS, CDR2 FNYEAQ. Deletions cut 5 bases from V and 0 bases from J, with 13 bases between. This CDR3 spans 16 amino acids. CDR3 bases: TGTGCCAGCAGCCGCGAGCAGGATGCGAACACCGGGGAGCTGTTTTTT. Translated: CASSREQDANTGELFF. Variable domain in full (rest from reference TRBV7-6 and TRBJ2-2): GAGVSQSPRYKVTKRGQDVALRCDPISGHVSLYWYRQALGQGPEFLTYFNYEAQQDKSGLPNDRFSAERPEGSISTLTIQRTEQRDSAMYRCASSREQDANTGELFFGEGSRLTVL.